This is a list of T cell receptor beta chains from one sample in a study of blood T cells in healthy people across ages. TCRdb reanalysed the 5' RACE reads using MiXCR and keeps one entry per CDR3 protein. The table shows some 890,000 distinct CDR3 sequences, with 25% to 35% occurring only once. Another study also made use of these data, one on T cells of mothers and their children.

Sequencing was carried out using blood. The receptor set was obtained from a woman in her 40s in good health. CDR3s include the opening cysteine and the closing phenylalanine or tryptophan. Each record gives: D gene, J gene, V gene, clone size, CDR3 DNA, CDR3 protein. D genes are given only for firm matches. Size is stated for part of the rows, as once, few or many counts, or as a class when the clone is expanded.

D: -
J: TRBJ1-1
V: TRBV5-1
size: -
DNA: TGCGCCAGCACCCCCCATCCATCGAACACTGAAGCTTTCTTT
CDR3: CASTPHPSNTEAFF

D: TRBD1
J: TRBJ2-7
V: TRBV9
size: few
DNA: TGTGCCAGCAGCGGGACAGGGGTGGCGTCCTACGAGCAGTACTTC
CDR3: CASSGTGVASYEQYF

D: -
J: TRBJ1-2
V: TRBV6-5
size: -
DNA: TGTGCCAGCAGCCCTCCCCAGGGGACTAACTATGGCTACACCTTC
CDR3: CASSPPQGTNYGYTF

D: TRBD2
J: TRBJ2-3
V: TRBV4-2
size: -
DNA: TGTGCCAGCAGCCAACGGACTAGCGGAATGAACACAGATACGCAGTATTTT
CDR3: CASSQRTSGMNTDTQYF

D: TRBD1
J: TRBJ1-1
V: TRBV7-2
size: -
DNA: TGTGCCAGCATCATTTCTCCGGGACAGGGTCAGGTAGCTTTCTTT
CDR3: CASIISPGQGQVAFF

D: -
J: TRBJ2-6
V: TRBV12-3/TRBV12-4
size: many
DNA: TGTGCCAGCAGTTTAAAGGGACGGATCTCTGGGGCCAACGTCCTGACTTTC
CDR3: CASSLKGRISGANVLTF

D: TRBD1
J: TRBJ2-7
V: TRBV20-1
size: many
DNA: TGCAGTGCTAGAGATCCTAGGACAGGGGGCTGGGAGCAGTACTTC
CDR3: CSARDPRTGGWEQYF

D: TRBD1
J: TRBJ1-5
V: TRBV2
size: -
DNA: TGTGCCAGCAGTGATCCCAGGGGGAATCAGCCCCAGCATTTT
CDR3: CASSDPRGNQPQHF

D: -
J: TRBJ1-2
V: TRBV27
size: -
DNA: TGTGCCAGCAGTTTCAACAGGGAGGTAGATGGCTACACCTTC
CDR3: CASSFNREVDGYTF

D: -
J: TRBJ1-1
V: TRBV20-1
size: -
DNA: TGCAGTGCTAGACAGGGGACTTACACTGAAGCTTTCTTT
CDR3: CSARQGTYTEAFF

D: -
J: TRBJ2-7
V: TRBV30
size: -
DNA: TGTGCCCATAAAGGGGCCTCGGCGGTTTCCTCCGAGCAGTACTTC
CDR3: CAHKGASAVSSEQYF

D: -
J: TRBJ1-5
V: TRBV5-6
size: -
DNA: TGTGCCAGCAGCTTGTATCAGGGCAGCAATCAGCCCCAGCATTTT
CDR3: CASSLYQGSNQPQHF

D: TRBD2
J: TRBJ2-1
V: TRBV29-1
size: many
DNA: TGCAGCGTTGAATCCAGCGGGGGCCCCTTAAATGAGCAGTTCTTC
CDR3: CSVESSGGPLNEQFF

D: TRBD2
J: TRBJ2-1
V: TRBV5-5
size: -
DNA: TGTGCCAGCAGCCCGGGGGGAGGACTTAGGTACAATGAGCAGTTCTTC
CDR3: CASSPGGGLRYNEQFF

D: -
J: TRBJ1-1
V: TRBV7-9
size: -
DNA: TGTGCCAGCAGCCCTCCCCCATTGAACACTGAAGCTTTCTTT
CDR3: CASSPPPLNTEAFF

D: -
J: TRBJ2-7
V: TRBV28
size: many
DNA: TGTGCCAGCACCTCCCTGACCCCCTACGAGCAGTACTTC
CDR3: CASTSLTPYEQYF

D: TRBD1
J: TRBJ2-1
V: TRBV5-5
size: -
DNA: TGTGCCAGCAGCTTCCCGGGACAGTACAATGAGCAGTTCTTC
CDR3: CASSFPGQYNEQFF

D: TRBD2
J: TRBJ2-7
V: TRBV6-5
size: -
DNA: TGTGCCAGCAGACCCGAGCGGGAGGGGGTCTACGAGCAGTACTTC
CDR3: CASRPEREGVYEQYF

D: -
J: TRBJ2-6
V: TRBV4-1
size: few
DNA: TGCGCCAGCAGCCAAGTTTCAAGCTCTGGGGCCAACGTCCTGACTTTC
CDR3: CASSQVSSSGANVLTF

D: TRBD2
J: TRBJ2-5
V: TRBV11-1
size: -
DNA: TGTGCCAGCAGCTTACGAAAGCGGGGGGCCACACAAGAGACCCAGTACTTC
CDR3: CASSLRKRGATQETQYF

D: TRBD1
J: TRBJ1-2
V: TRBV7-6
size: -
DNA: TGTGCCAGCAGCTTAGCGGGACAGGGTATAGATAACTATGGCTACACCTTC
CDR3: CASSLAGQGIDNYGYTF

D: -
J: TRBJ2-3
V: TRBV4-3
size: many
DNA: TGCGCCAGCAGTTCCACTAGGAGCACAGATACGCAGTATTTT
CDR3: CASSSTRSTDTQYF

D: TRBD1
J: TRBJ2-1
V: TRBV4-1
size: few
DNA: TGCGCCAGCAGCCAGGGACAGATGCCTGAGCAGTTCTTC
CDR3: CASSQGQMPEQFF

D: TRBD1
J: TRBJ2-5
V: TRBV2
size: -
DNA: TGTGCCAGCAGTGTAAGACAGGGCCAAGAGACCCAGTACTTC
CDR3: CASSVRQGQETQYF

D: TRBD2
J: TRBJ2-7
V: TRBV6-2/TRBV6-3
size: few
DNA: TGTGCCAGCAGTTACTGGGCCCCTAGCGGGTCGACCTACGAGCAGTACTTC
CDR3: CASSYWAPSGSTYEQYF

D: -
J: TRBJ2-3
V: TRBV15
size: -
DNA: TGTGCCACCAGCAGAGACTCACTAGCAGATACGCAGTATTTT
CDR3: CATSRDSLADTQYF

D: -
J: TRBJ1-2
V: TRBV7-2
size: -
DNA: TGTGCCAGCAGCCGCCGGACCCCCGAGGGTGGCTACACCTTC
CDR3: CASSRRTPEGGYTF

D: -
J: TRBJ1-5
V: TRBV4-2
size: few
DNA: TGTGCCAGCAGCCAAGACGGGGCGAGAAGCAATCAGCCCCAGCATTTT
CDR3: CASSQDGARSNQPQHF

D: TRBD2
J: TRBJ2-7
V: TRBV27
size: few
DNA: TGTGCCAGCAGTTACGCCCTAGCGGGGGCCTACGAGCAGTACTTC
CDR3: CASSYALAGAYEQYF

D: TRBD1
J: TRBJ2-6
V: TRBV24-1
size: -
DNA: TGTGCCACCAGTGATCCCGGGACAGGGATCGGGGCCAACGTCCTGACTTTC
CDR3: CATSDPGTGIGANVLTF

D: TRBD2
J: TRBJ2-5
V: TRBV4-1
size: -
DNA: TGCGCCAGCAGCCAAGAGGACGGGACTAGCGGGGTAGAGACCCGGTACTTC
CDR3: CASSQEDGTSGVETRYF

D: -
J: TRBJ2-2
V: TRBV7-9
size: -
DNA: TGTGCCAGCCAGCGCCCCGAGGGCACCGGGGAGCTGTTTTTT
CDR3: CASQRPEGTGELFF

D: -
J: TRBJ2-1
V: TRBV20-1
size: -
DNA: TGCAGTGCTAGGTACGCTGGTAACCACAATGAGCAGTTCTTC
CDR3: CSARYAGNHNEQFF

D: TRBD1
J: TRBJ1-1
V: TRBV28
size: once
DNA: TGTGCCAGCAGTTTTGACAGGGGCATAAAGAACACTGAAGCTTTCTTT
CDR3: CASSFDRGIKNTEAFF

D: TRBD2
J: TRBJ2-1
V: TRBV20-1
size: many
DNA: TGCAGTGCTAGAGATTACTCGTCTAGCGGTGATGAGCAGTTCTTC
CDR3: CSARDYSSSGDEQFF

D: TRBD2
J: TRBJ2-7
V: TRBV13
size: -
DNA: TGTGCCAGCAGCCTCCGGGGGGGGACTAGAAGTTTCGAGCAGTACTTC
CDR3: CASSLRGGTRSFEQYF

D: TRBD2
J: TRBJ2-5
V: TRBV7-2
size: -
DNA: TGTGCCAGCAGCATTGGACTAGAAAGTCTTCAAGAGACCCAGTACTTC
CDR3: CASSIGLESLQETQYF

D: -
J: TRBJ1-2
V: TRBV11-2
size: -
DNA: TGTGCCAGCGCCCCCTCAAACACTAACTATGGCTACACCTTC
CDR3: CASAPSNTNYGYTF

D: -
J: TRBJ2-3
V: TRBV4-1
size: -
DNA: TGCGCCAGCAGCCAAGAGAGGAAGGGCCGCACAGATACGCAGTATTTT
CDR3: CASSQERKGRTDTQYF

D: -
J: TRBJ1-5
V: TRBV20-1
size: -
DNA: TGCAGTGCTAGAGATCCCCGTTTTTCTTTTAGCAATCAGCCCCAGCATTTT
CDR3: CSARDPRFSFSNQPQHF

D: TRBD1
J: TRBJ1-2
V: TRBV25-1
size: many
DNA: TGTGCCAGCAGTGCGGACAGGGTTTACGGCTACACCTTC
CDR3: CASSADRVYGYTF